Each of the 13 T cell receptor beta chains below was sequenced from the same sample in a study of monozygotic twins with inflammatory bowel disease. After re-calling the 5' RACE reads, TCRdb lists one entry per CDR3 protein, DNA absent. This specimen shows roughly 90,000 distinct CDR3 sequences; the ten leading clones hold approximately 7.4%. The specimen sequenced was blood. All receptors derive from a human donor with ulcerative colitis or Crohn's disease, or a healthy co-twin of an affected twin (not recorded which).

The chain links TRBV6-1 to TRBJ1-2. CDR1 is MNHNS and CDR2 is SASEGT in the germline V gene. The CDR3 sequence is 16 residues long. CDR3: CASSEALRRLYYGYTF.

CDR3 sequence reads: CSARTLTDTQYF. V and J are TRBV29-1 and TRBJ2-3; lacking DNA, the TRBD2 call made by TCRdb goes unchecked. CDR1 and CDR2 (germline): SQVTM, ANQGSEA. The length of the CDR3 is 12 residues.

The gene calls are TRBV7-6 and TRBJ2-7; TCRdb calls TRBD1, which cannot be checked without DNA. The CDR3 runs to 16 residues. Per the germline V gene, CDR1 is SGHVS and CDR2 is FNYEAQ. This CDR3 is CASSLRLGDGDHEQYF.

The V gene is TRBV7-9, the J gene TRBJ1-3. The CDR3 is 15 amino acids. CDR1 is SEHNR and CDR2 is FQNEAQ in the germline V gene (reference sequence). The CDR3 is CASSLAGSSGNTIYF.

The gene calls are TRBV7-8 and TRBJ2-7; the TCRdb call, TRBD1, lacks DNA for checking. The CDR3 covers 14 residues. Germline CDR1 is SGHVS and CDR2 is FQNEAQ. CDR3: CASSIERGTYEQYF. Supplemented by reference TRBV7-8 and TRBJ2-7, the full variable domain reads GAGVSQSPRYKVAKRGQDVALRCDPISGHVSLFWYQQALGQGPEFLTYFQNEAQLDKSGLPSDRFFAERPEGSVSTLKIQRTQQEDSAVYLCASSIERGTYEQYFGPGTRLTVT.

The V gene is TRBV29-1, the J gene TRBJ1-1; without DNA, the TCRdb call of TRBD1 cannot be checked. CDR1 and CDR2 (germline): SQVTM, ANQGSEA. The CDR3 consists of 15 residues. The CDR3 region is CSVEGVKGKVTEAFF.

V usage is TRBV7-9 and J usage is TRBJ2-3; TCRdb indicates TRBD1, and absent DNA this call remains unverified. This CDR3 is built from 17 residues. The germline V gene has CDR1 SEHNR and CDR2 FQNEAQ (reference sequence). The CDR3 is CASSRVAGTGVPDTQYF. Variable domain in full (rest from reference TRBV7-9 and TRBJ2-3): DTGVSQNPRHKITKRGQNVTFRCDPISEHNRLYWYRQTLGQGPEFLTYFQNEAQLEKSRLLSDRFSAERPKGSFSTLEIQRTEQGDSAMYLCASSRVAGTGVPDTQYFGPGTRLTVL.

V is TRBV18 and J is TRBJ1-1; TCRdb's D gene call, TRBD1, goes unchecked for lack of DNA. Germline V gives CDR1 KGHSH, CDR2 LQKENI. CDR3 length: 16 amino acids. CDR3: CASSPRRTGVNTEAFF.

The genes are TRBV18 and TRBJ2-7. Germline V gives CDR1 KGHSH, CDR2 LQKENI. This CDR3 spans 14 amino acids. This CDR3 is CASSPTEGISEQYF.

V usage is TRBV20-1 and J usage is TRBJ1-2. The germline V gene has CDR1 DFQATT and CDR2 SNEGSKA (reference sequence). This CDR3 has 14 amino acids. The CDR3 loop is CSASRVGEFDGYTF.

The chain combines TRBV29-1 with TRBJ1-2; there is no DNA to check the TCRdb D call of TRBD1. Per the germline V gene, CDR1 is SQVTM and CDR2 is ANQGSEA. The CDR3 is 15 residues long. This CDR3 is CSVVAGGAPFYGYTF.

The CDR3 reads CASSAGQNSPLHF. This chain joins TRBV18 and TRBJ1-6; TCRdb outputs TRBD1, but without DNA this stays unchecked. The CDR3 extends over 13 amino acids. The germline V gene encodes CDR1 KGHSH and CDR2 LQKENI. Full variable domain (missing parts from reference TRBV18 and TRBJ1-6): NAGVMQNPRHLVRRRGQEARLRCSPMKGHSHVYWYRQLPEEGLKFMVYLQKENIIDESGMPKERFSAEFPKEGPSILRIQQVVRGDSAAYFCASSAGQNSPLHFGNGTRLTVT.

This CDR3 reads CASSGETDTQYF. This chain connects TRBV7-9 to TRBJ2-3. CDR3 length: 12 residues. Germline V gene sequence: CDR1 SEHNR, CDR2 FQNEAQ (reference sequence).